This T cell receptor (beta chain) was recovered during a study of blood T cell repertoires in COVID-19 (dated by TCRdb to the early 2020s). As for the study more broadly: Collaborator samples came from the United States, Italy and Spain and covered acute and convalescent phases of COVID-19. The samples were drawn from two sources: the first 160 participants of the ongoing ImmuneRACE study, and 1,000 to 1,500 subjects contributed by 6 global collaborators. Where available, HLA class I and class II types were obtained from metadata supplied by the sample provider rather than from assay-based typing. The prospective study material was composed of cDNA or gDNA derived from T cells, B-cell-depleted T cells, or PBMCs. Deeply sampled blood TCRbeta repertoires from subjects exposed to, actively infected with, or recovered from COVID-19 were included in the dataset. The repertoires were made available in a free public database intended to serve as a resource for research on the immune response to SARS-CoV-2. Nearly every sample came with metadata listing a de-identified subject ID, COVID-19 status, age in years and sex.

Ends trimmed: V by 5 bases, J by 1 base; bases unmatched to a gene: 3. The CDR1 and CDR2 encoded by the germline V gene are SGHNT and YENEEA. Inclusive of the bounding cysteine and phenylalanine, the CDR3 is 15 residues long. Only CDR3 DNA remains: 45 bases, in frame from the first base. TCRbeta CDR3 regions were amplified from genomic DNA by means of the immunoSEQ Assay, a bias-controlled multiplex PCR. Turning to the authors' computational methods: The number of nucleated cells in each sample was estimated by amplification of reference gene primers within the assay. To quantify the absolute abundance of each unique TCRbeta CDR3 rearrangement, sequence reads were collapsed and filtered. For each sample, productive Simpson clonality was calculated as the square root of Simpson's diversity index across productive rearrangements. Drawn from immuneACCESS, this table holds only the in-frame rearrangements with V and J called that TCRdb kept. Clones are partly lost; checked studies trace under half to an unresolved V gene and leave the rest unexplained. V, J and clone size derive from that table, while D and trimming were established from the DNA sequence. The sample table lists 200,000 to 250,000 clones, roughly nine tenths of them with a count of one. Approximately 6.2% of the sample goes to the ten largest clones.

Each collaborating institution followed its own protocols to collect whole blood in K2EDTA tubes. Collaborator samples were shipped for TCRbeta analysis as frozen whole blood, isolated PBMCs, or DNA extracted from either sample type. Study-wide conclusions, independent of this receptor: How much clinical and demographic metadata was included differed by source and by participant, and the metadata was provided uncurated.

Notes on this clone: It has no known antigen specificity. Base qualities are not at hand, and no much larger clone is one base apart.

The sequence links TRBV11-3 to TRBJ2-3, and TRBD1 matches 10 of the central bases. The sample consisted of peripheral blood. This receptor was identified in a man aged 55 to 69 with acute or convalescent COVID-19. DNA sequence: TGTGCCAGCAGCGGAGGGACAGGGGGCACAGATACGCAGTATTTT. This sequence encodes CASSGGTGGTDTQYF.